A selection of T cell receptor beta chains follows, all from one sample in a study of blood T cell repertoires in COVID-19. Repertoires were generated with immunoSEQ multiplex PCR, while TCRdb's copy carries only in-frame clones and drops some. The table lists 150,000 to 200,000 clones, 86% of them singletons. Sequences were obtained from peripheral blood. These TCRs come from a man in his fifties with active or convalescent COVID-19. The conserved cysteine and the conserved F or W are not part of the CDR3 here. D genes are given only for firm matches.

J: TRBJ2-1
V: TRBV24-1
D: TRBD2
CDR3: ATSDPGLTIGNEQF

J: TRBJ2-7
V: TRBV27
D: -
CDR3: ASSLSGQGSEQY

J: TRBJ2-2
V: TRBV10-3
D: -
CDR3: AISEQGRTGELF

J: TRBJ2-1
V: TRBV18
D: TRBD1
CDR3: ASSPQGASYNEQF

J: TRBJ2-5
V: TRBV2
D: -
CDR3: ASRIVMGSQETQY

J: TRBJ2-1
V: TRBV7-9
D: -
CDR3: ASSWGVDEQF

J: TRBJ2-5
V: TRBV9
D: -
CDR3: ASSVNNAKETQY

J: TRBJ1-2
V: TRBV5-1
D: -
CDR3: ASSLTLAYGYT

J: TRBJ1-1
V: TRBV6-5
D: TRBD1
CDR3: ASSNYRGEAF

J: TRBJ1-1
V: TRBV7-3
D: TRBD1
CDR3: ASSSGQGAVTEAF

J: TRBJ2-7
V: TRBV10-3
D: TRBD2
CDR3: AISDLAGDYEQY

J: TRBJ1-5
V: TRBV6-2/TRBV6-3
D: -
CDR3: ASSYQGHNQPQH

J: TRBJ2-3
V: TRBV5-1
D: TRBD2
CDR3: ASSGGGVSLAGGPSADTQY

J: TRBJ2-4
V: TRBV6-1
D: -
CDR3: ASSESVSGARDIQY

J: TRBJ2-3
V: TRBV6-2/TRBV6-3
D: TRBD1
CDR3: ASSKTGTGGPDTQY

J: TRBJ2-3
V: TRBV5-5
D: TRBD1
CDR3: ASSIGQGTDTQY

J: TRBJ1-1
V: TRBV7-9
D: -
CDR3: ASSLRGVGTEAF

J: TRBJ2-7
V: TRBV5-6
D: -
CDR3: ASSLSPAELYEQY

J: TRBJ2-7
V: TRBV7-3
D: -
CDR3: ASSPGTIYEQY

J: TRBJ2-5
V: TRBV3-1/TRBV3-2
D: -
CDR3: ASSQDLSWIQGQETQY

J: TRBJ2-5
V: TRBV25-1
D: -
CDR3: ASRESWRGETQY

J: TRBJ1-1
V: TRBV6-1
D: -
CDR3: ASSDPLVTEAF

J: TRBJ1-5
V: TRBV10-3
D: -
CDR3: ASSRAGGESNQPQH

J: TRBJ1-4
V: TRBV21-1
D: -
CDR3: ASSKEDRLTLSTNEKLF

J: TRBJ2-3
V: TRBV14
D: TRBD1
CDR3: ASSQMTGRFTDTQY

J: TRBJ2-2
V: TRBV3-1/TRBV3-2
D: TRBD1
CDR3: ASSPGQGAGELF

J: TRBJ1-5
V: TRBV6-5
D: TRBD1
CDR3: ASSLGQDSNQPQH

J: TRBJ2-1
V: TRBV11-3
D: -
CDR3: ASSTSPDSGSEQF

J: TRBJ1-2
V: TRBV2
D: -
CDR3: ASSEGGHS

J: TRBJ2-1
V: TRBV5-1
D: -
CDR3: ASSLWGEVDEQF